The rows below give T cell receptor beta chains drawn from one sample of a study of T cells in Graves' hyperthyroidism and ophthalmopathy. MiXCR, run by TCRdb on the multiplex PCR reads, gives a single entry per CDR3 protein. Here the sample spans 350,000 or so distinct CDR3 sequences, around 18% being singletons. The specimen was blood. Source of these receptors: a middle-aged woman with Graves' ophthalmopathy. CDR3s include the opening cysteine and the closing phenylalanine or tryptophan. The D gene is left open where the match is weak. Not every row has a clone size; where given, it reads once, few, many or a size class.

TGTGCCAGCAGCCAATCCGGGTTGGAGACCCAGTACTTC CASSQSGLETQYF TRBV3-1 many TRBJ2-5 .
TGTGCCAGCAATCCGGGACAGGGGTGGTCACCCCTCCACTTT CASNPGQGWSPLHF TRBV6-1 few TRBJ1-6 TRBD1
TGTGCTAGTGGTTTGGCCCAAGCGAGGGGGCAGCCCCAGCATTTT CASGLAQARGQPQHF TRBV12-5 . TRBJ1-5 .
TGTGCCAGCAATGGTGGGGGGGGCACCGGGGAGCTGTTTTTT CASNGGGGTGELFF TRBV12-3/TRBV12-4 few TRBJ2-2 TRBD2
TGTGCCAGCACCCGACAGGGACCGTATGGCTACACCTTC CASTRQGPYGYTF TRBV12-3/TRBV12-4 many TRBJ1-2 TRBD1
TGTGCCAGCAGCCACGGGGACAGCCTCGGCCAGCCCCAGCATTTT CASSHGDSLGQPQHF TRBV7-8 many TRBJ1-5 TRBD1
TGTGCCAGCAGTTCCTTCACCACGCGCAATCAGCCCCAGCATTTT CASSSFTTRNQPQHF TRBV6-5 few TRBJ1-5 .
TGCAGTGCTAGAGATGTGACAGGGAGGGACACTGAAGCTTTCTTT CSARDVTGRDTEAFF TRBV20-1 many TRBJ1-1 TRBD1
TGTGCCAGCAGGCACCGGGACAGGGTAACGAACACTGAAGCTTTCTTT CASRHRDRVTNTEAFF TRBV12-3/TRBV12-4 . TRBJ1-1 TRBD1
TGTGCCAGCAGTTCGGGGACCCCCTCCTACGAGCAGTACTTC CASSSGTPSYEQYF TRBV2 many TRBJ2-7 .
TGTGCCAGCAGCTTAAGGCCAGGGGTGGCCTACGAGCAGTACTTC CASSLRPGVAYEQYF TRBV7-2 many TRBJ2-7 .
TGTGCCAGCAGTGAAGACCCGAACACCGGGGAGCTGTTTTTT CASSEDPNTGELFF TRBV6-1 many TRBJ2-2 .
TGTGCCAGCAGCCCGGGGGGCGCGAGGACAACAGAGACCCAGTACTTC CASSPGGARTTETQYF TRBV7-6 many TRBJ2-5 .
TGTGCCAGCAGTCTCGGACTAGCGTACACCGGGGAGCTGTTTTTT CASSLGLAYTGELFF TRBV28 many TRBJ2-2 TRBD2
TGCGCCAGCAGCTTGGTGTCTCTGAACACTGAAGCTTTCTTT CASSLVSLNTEAFF TRBV5-1 . TRBJ1-1 .
TGTGCCAGCAGATCTCCTTCGACAGGGAGAAGTCCTGGGGCCAACGTCCTGACTTTC CASRSPSTGRSPGANVLTF TRBV28 . TRBJ2-6 TRBD1
TGTGCCTGGAGTGTCGTTGAGGTCGTCACAGATACGCAGTATTTT CAWSVVEVVTDTQYF TRBV30 . TRBJ2-3 .
TGTGCCAGCAGCCGAGGACTAGCAGGAGTGGAGCAGTACTTC CASSRGLAGVEQYF TRBV6-2/TRBV6-3 many TRBJ2-7 TRBD2
TGTGCCAGCAGCGACGTCGAAGGCCCCAATCAGCCCCAGCATTTT CASSDVEGPNQPQHF TRBV9 many TRBJ1-5 .
TGTGCCAGCAGCCACACGTTCCTCGAGCAGTTCTTC CASSHTFLEQFF TRBV11-2 many TRBJ2-1 .
TGCAGCGTTGAAGACCCATGGGTACGGGACAGGGGAGCTTTCTTT CSVEDPWVRDRGAFF TRBV29-1 many TRBJ1-1 TRBD1
TGTGCCACCAGCAGAATTGGGACGCTCTCCGTCTCTGGAAACACCATATATTTT CATSRIGTLSVSGNTIYF TRBV15 many TRBJ1-3 .